This T cell receptor (beta chain) stems from a study of T cell responses to AZD1222 COVID-19 vaccine. Study-wide results and caveats: Clonal diversity may have been underestimated in mostly white British donors.

Per germline, CDR1 SEHNR and CDR2 FQNEAQ (reference sequence). V was cut by 0 bases and J by 6 bases, with 4 bases left in between. This CDR3 region has 12 residues. A word on this clone: Its specificity is unknown. Within the sample, other DNA sequences also encode this same CDR3.

Some clones are missing from TCRdb's copy, which holds only in-frame ones; the method was immunoSEQ multiplex PCR. The data hold approximately 140,000 clones, with 91% observed a single time. The chain is built from TRBV7-9 and TRBJ2-3; D is ambiguous. The sample consisted of peripheral blood, taken on day 0 of AZD1222 vaccination. This sequence originates from an adult in good health. CDR3 in amino acids: CASSLASDTQYF. In DNA form, the CDR3 reads TGTGCCAGCAGCTTAGCGAGCGATACGCAGTATTTT.